These 11 T cell receptor beta chains were all obtained from the same sample, sequenced in a study of tumor and adjacent non-tumor tissue in lung cancer. Three rounds of nested PCR, following a modified ARM-PCR protocol, produced the TCRbeta library. TCRdb fed the multiplex PCR reads into MiXCR, producing one record per CDR3 protein. The table includes tens of thousands of distinct CDR3 sequences, 67% detected once. The template was RNA from unsorted bulk tissue. Sequencing used lung tumor tissue. The receptors shown here come from a man aged 55 to 69 with non-small cell lung cancer.

This clonotype was seen ten or more times. The rearrangement uses TRBV5-6 and TRBJ2-7; D uncertain. CDR1 and CDR2 (germline): SGHDT, YYEEEE. This CDR3 is built from 13 residues. The V and J ends lost 1 base and 0 bases respectively, with 5 bases between them. The CDR3 loop is CASSLPSSYEQYF. CDR3 bases: TGTGCCAGCAGCTTGCCCTCCTCCTACGAGCAGTACTTC.

V is TRBV10-3 and J is TRBJ2-3, with 7 bases matching TRBD2. This CDR3 comprises 15 residues. V lost 0 bases and J lost 1; bases outside the gene matches: 1. Germline V lookup: CDR1 ENHRY, CDR2 SYGVKD. CDR3: CAISESRGGTDTQYF. The CDR3 DNA sequence: TGTGCCATCAGTGAGTCCCGGGGGGGCACAGATACGCAGTATTTT.

Turning to this clonotype: One junction end disagrees with the germline gene, perhaps due to a read error. The chain links TRBV11-2 to TRBJ2-5; D is possibly TRBD2 (5 bases). The CDR3 is made up of 15 amino acids. Germline assignment: CDR1 SGHAT and CDR2 FQNNGV. The CDR3 bases are TGTGCCAGCAGCTTAGTCGCACCAGGAGGAGAGACCCCGTACTTC. This sequence encodes CASSLVAPGGETPYF.

To note about this clonotype: The junction does not match germline at one end; this may be a read error. This chain links TRBV29-1 with TRBJ2-6; the match to TRBD1 covers 12 bases. Germline V gene sequence: CDR1 SQVTM, CDR2 ANQGSEA. The CDR3 totals 16 residues. For the CDR3, the DNA is TGCAGCGTTCTATCGGGACAGGGGGCTGGGGTCAACGTCCTGACATTC. As protein: CSVLSGQGAGVNVLTF.

In the case of this clonotype: Relative to the germline gene, one junction end is altered; a read error may explain this. This rearrangement joins TRBV12-5 to TRBJ2-5, with 8 bases lining up with TRBD2. The CDR3 runs 15 residues. CDR1 is LGHNT and CDR2 is FRNRAP in the germline V gene. The CDR3 coding sequence is TGTACTAGCGGAATATGGTCGGGAGGGCGAGAGACCCAGTATTTC. It specifies CTSGIWSGGRETQYF.

The chain couples TRBV5-4 to TRBJ2-1; maybe TRBD1 (5 bases). Germline lookup yields CDR1 SGHNT and CDR2 YYREEE (reference sequence). The CDR3 extends over 12 amino acids. V dropped 8 bases and J dropped 12 bases, with 18 bases sitting between them. CDR3 sequence (DNA): TGTGCCAGTAGCACCGATAGGGGTGTGCAGTTCTTC. As protein: CASSTDRGVQFF.

A few counts support this clonotype. An end of the junction does not agree with germline; a read error may underlie this. This chain uses TRBV4-3 with TRBJ2-4, with TRBD2 matching 7 bases. The CDR3 runs to 13 residues. CDR1 is LGHNA, CDR2 YSLEER, per germline. The CDR3: CASSSKRGGIQCF. The CDR3 region has the DNA TGCGCCAGCAGCTCAAAGAGGGGAGGGATTCAGTGCTTC.

As for this clonotype: This clone may be a read error of a much larger clone one base away. The gene calls are TRBV28 and TRBJ1-1; D call uncertain. CDR1 is MDHEN and CDR2 is SYDVKM in the germline V gene. The CDR3 is 13 residues long. V was pared by 5 bases and J by 0 bases, with 7 bases between. The CDR3, as DNA: TGTGCCAGCAGTCCCTGCCTGAACACTGAAGCTTTCTTT. This codes for CASSPCLNTEAFF.

This clonotype was found once. The chain combines TRBV12-3 or TRBV12-4 with TRBJ2-1; 11 positions match TRBD2. V dropped 9 bases and J dropped 7; count of bases not matched to a gene: 8. The CDR3 runs to 14 residues. CDR3 DNA: TGTGCCAGACTTACTAGCGGGAGACTGAATGAGCAGTTCTTC. It encodes CARLTSGRLNEQFF.

As to this clonotype: A much bigger clone sits one base away, suggesting this may be a read error. This chain uses TRBV30 with TRBJ2-3, with 11 nucleotides matching TRBD2. This CDR3 is 14 amino acids long. The V gene's germline CDR1 is GTSNPN and CDR2 SVGIG (reference sequence). V was pared by 6 bases and J by 7 bases, with 9 bases of the junction left unmatched. CDR3 sequence: CACIVSGRGNTQYF. In nucleotides, the CDR3 is TGTGCCTGTATCGTTAGCGGGAGGGGGAATACGCAGTATTTT. Together with reference TRBV30 and TRBJ2-3, the CDR3 gives the full variable domain: SQTIHQWPATLVQPVGSPLSLECTVEGTSNPNLYWYRQAAGRGLQLLFYSVGIGQISSEVPQNLSASRPQDRQFILSSKKLLLSDSGFYLCACIVSGRGNTQYFGPGTRLTVL.

The CDR3: CASSLVGELPYRGEGFF. The DNA of the CDR3 is TGTGCCAGCAGCTTAGTGGGAGAACTGCCTTACCGAGGGGAGGGGTTCTTC. This chain joins TRBV11-2 and TRBJ2-1; 7 bases map to TRBD2. J gave up 15 bases and V 1 base, and 21 bases lay outside the gene matches. CDR1 is SGHAT and CDR2 is FQNNGV in the germline V gene. This CDR3 region has 17 residues.